Listed below are T cell receptor beta chains from one sample, sequenced in a study of vaccination effects on CD4 cells after COVID-19. Generated by immunoSEQ multiplex PCR, the TCRdb table keeps only in-frame clones and is missing some. This table holds roughly 45,000 clones, roughly four fifths found once. For these TCRs, the target antigens are not known. Sequencing was performed on CD4+ T cells from PBMCs cultured with SARS-CoV-2 spike peptides, taken before COVID-19 vaccination. The origin of the receptors is a human donor who received a COVID-19 vaccine. The CDR3 runs from the conserved cysteine through the conserved F or W. D genes are given only for firm matches. Size is stated for part of the rows, as once, few or many counts, or as a class when the clone is expanded.

TRBV18	-	-	TRBJ2-1	TGTGCCAGCTCACCTAGCCACAGCAACAATGAGCAGTTCTTC	CASSPSHSNNEQFF
TRBV29-1	few	-	TRBJ1-2	TGCAGCGTCGCGGGGGGCAACTATGGCTACACCTTC	CSVAGGNYGYTF
TRBV2	-	-	TRBJ2-3	TGTGCCAGCAGTAGGAGCGGTACTAGCACAGATACGCAGTATTTT	CASSRSGTSTDTQYF
TRBV9	-	-	TRBJ1-3	TGTGCCAGCAGCGTACGAGACCGAGACACCATATATTTT	CASSVRDRDTIYF
TRBV5-1	-	TRBD2	TRBJ2-3	TGCGCCAGCAGCTTGGATCTAGCGGGGTTAGGAGATACGCAGTATTTT	CASSLDLAGLGDTQYF
TRBV28	-	TRBD2	TRBJ2-1	TGTGCCAGCAGCCCGACTAGCGGGGGGGAACACAATGAGCAGTTCTTC	CASSPTSGGEHNEQFF
TRBV7-8	-	TRBD2	TRBJ2-1	TGTGCCAGCAGCTCCGCATCGGGCGGGGGGGCCAACAATGAGCAGTTCTTC	CASSSASGGGANNEQFF
TRBV7-2	-	-	TRBJ1-1	TGTGCCAGCAGCTTAGTATCCGGGACAGAAGCTTTCTTT	CASSLVSGTEAFF
TRBV5-5	-	TRBD1	TRBJ1-5	TGTGCCAGCAGCTTTACAGGGGGGGATCAGCCCCAGCATTTT	CASSFTGGDQPQHF
TRBV4-1	-	TRBD1	TRBJ2-1	TGCGCCAGCAGCCTCCAGGGGGCGGGTTACAATGAGCAGTTCTTC	CASSLQGAGYNEQFF
TRBV6-1	few	-	TRBJ1-5	TGTGCCAGCAGTAAAGCCACAGGGACCCAGCCCCAGCATTTT	CASSKATGTQPQHF
TRBV10-3	-	-	TRBJ2-4	TGTGCCATCAGTGAACAGCTAGCCAAAAACATTCAGTACTTC	CAISEQLAKNIQYF
TRBV10-1	-	-	TRBJ1-6	TGCGCCAGCCGCCGGGGCCAAAATTCACCCCTCCACTTT	CASRRGQNSPLHF
TRBV5-1	once	-	TRBJ1-1	TGCGCCAGCAGCGAGAGAGGCAGCACTGAAGCTTTCTTT	CASSERGSTEAFF
TRBV5-1	-	-	TRBJ1-2	TGCGCCAGCTCGGATCCGGCAGGGCGGGACTATGGCTACACCTTC	CASSDPAGRDYGYTF
TRBV24-1	few	-	TRBJ2-2	TGTGCCACCAGGTCCTCCTCCGGGGAGCTGTTTTTT	CATRSSSGELFF
TRBV12-3/TRBV12-4	-	-	TRBJ1-1	TGTGCCAGCAGTCCAGGGTACGCTGAAGCTTTCTTT	CASSPGYAEAFF
TRBV6-5	few	TRBD1	TRBJ1-5	TGTGCCAGCACCACAGGGGGGGTCCAGCCCCAGCATTTT	CASTTGGVQPQHF
TRBV11-1	-	TRBD2	TRBJ2-1	TGTGCCAGCAGCTCCACTAGCGGGGGGGACAATGAGCAGTTCTTC	CASSSTSGGDNEQFF
TRBV5-1	-	TRBD2	TRBJ2-5	TGCGCCAGCAGCTTGGAGCGGGGTCCGGAAGAGACCCAGTACTTC	CASSLERGPEETQYF
TRBV6-4	few	-	TRBJ2-1	TGTGCCAGCAGTGACTCGAAGAATGGGGTCTACAATGAGCAGTTCTTC	CASSDSKNGVYNEQFF
TRBV6-4	-	TRBD2	TRBJ2-1	TGTGCCAGCAGCAACGGGGGGGCGGGTGAGCAGTTCTTC	CASSNGGAGEQFF
TRBV5-1	-	-	TRBJ2-5	TGCGCCAGCAGCTATTTGGGCATCCAAGAGACCCAGTACTTC	CASSYLGIQETQYF
TRBV3-1/TRBV3-2	-	-	TRBJ1-1	TGTGCCAGCGGAGGAAAAATCGGCACTGAAGCTTTCTTT	CASGGKIGTEAFF
TRBV19	-	TRBD1	TRBJ2-3	TGTGCCACCGCAACCTCGACAGGGGCGGCAGATACGCAGTATTTT	CATATSTGAADTQYF
TRBV7-6	-	TRBD1	TRBJ1-3	TGTGCCAGCAGCCTGGGACAGGGAAAGATCGCTGGAAACACCATATATTTT	CASSLGQGKIAGNTIYF
TRBV2	once	-	TRBJ2-1	TGTGCCAGCAGTCGGGGACCGGGGGGCACAAATGAGCAGTTCTTC	CASSRGPGGTNEQFF
TRBV28	-	-	TRBJ1-1	TGTGCCAGCAGTCCCTTAACGTTCACTGAAGCTTTCTTT	CASSPLTFTEAFF
TRBV24-1	-	TRBD2	TRBJ2-1	TGTGCCACCAGTGATATGAGGACTAGCGGGGGAGGCGAGCAGTTCTTC	CATSDMRTSGGGEQFF
TRBV7-2	-	-	TRBJ1-6	TGTGCCAGCACCCGATACGGGAATAATTCACCCCTCCACTTT	CASTRYGNNSPLHF
TRBV6-1	-	TRBD1	TRBJ2-3	TGTGCCAGCAGAGAAACAGGGGGGCGTAGCACAGATACGCAGTATTTT	CASRETGGRSTDTQYF
TRBV7-3	-	TRBD2	TRBJ2-5	TGTGCCAGCAGCTCCACCGGGGGGGTTCGAGAGACCCAGTACTTC	CASSSTGGVRETQYF
TRBV27	-	-	TRBJ1-2	TGTGCCAGCGGGGGATCCTCAGGGACTCCGCTCGGCTACACCTTC	CASGGSSGTPLGYTF
TRBV7-3	once	-	TRBJ2-2	TGTGCCAGCAGCCTACGGCCAATATTCGGGACGGGGAACACCGGGGAGCTGTTTTTT	CASSLRPIFGTGNTGELFF
TRBV7-5	-	-	TRBJ1-5	TGTGCCAGAAGCTCAAAACGGGACAGCGAAGATAGCAATCAGCCCCAGCATTTT	CARSSKRDSEDSNQPQHF
TRBV7-9	-	-	TRBJ1-5	TGTGCCAGCAGCTTAGCGCATGGTCAGCCCCAGCATTTT	CASSLAHGQPQHF
TRBV28	-	-	TRBJ2-3	TGTGCCAGCAGTTTTACCCTCCCGGTGGATACGCAGTATTTT	CASSFTLPVDTQYF
TRBV7-2	-	-	TRBJ1-6	TGTGCCAGCAGCCGGTTTAGGTCTGGGGCCGACGTTACAAATTCACCCCTCCACTTT	CASSRFRSGADVTNSPLHF
TRBV6-1	-	TRBD1	TRBJ2-1	TGTGCCAGCAGTGAAAGAGGACAGGGGGCCCCTCAGGCGTTCTTC	CASSERGQGAPQAFF
TRBV18	few	-	TRBJ1-1	TGTGCCAGCTCTAGGGGACTAGACACTGAAGCTTTCTTT	CASSRGLDTEAFF
TRBV6-2/TRBV6-3	-	-	TRBJ2-1	TGTGCCAGCAGTTACTCCGAAAGGGTTCTGGACAATGAGCAGTTCTTC	CASSYSERVLDNEQFF
TRBV7-9	-	-	TRBJ1-2	TGTGCCAGCAGCTTTATCCCTGGGGGTCAGTATGGCTACACCTTC	CASSFIPGGQYGYTF
TRBV15	-	-	TRBJ1-1	TGTGCCACCAGCAGACCCTTGGAGGGTGCCCTGAACACTGAAGCTTTCTTT	CATSRPLEGALNTEAFF
TRBV27	-	-	TRBJ1-2	TGTGCCAGCAGTTTTCGGGGGAACGGTGGCTACACCTTC	CASSFRGNGGYTF
TRBV7-9	-	-	TRBJ2-2	TGTGCCAGCAGCTTAGCCCAAAACCGCGGGGAGCTGTTTTTT	CASSLAQNRGELFF
TRBV6-2/TRBV6-3	-	-	TRBJ2-3	TGTGCCAGCAGTTACTCTTCCCCGACAGATACGCAGTATTTT	CASSYSSPTDTQYF
TRBV10-1	-	-	TRBJ2-5	TGCGCCAGCAGTAGCGGGCAGGACCTTGAGACCCAGTACTTC	CASSSGQDLETQYF
TRBV29-1	-	TRBD2	TRBJ2-1	TGCAGCGTTGAGGGCGGGGGGGCCAATGAGCAGTTCTTC	CSVEGGGANEQFF
TRBV12-3/TRBV12-4	-	-	TRBJ2-1	TGTGCCAGCAGCCCGGCCTCTTGGAATGAGCAGTTCTTC	CASSPASWNEQFF
TRBV19	-	TRBD1	TRBJ1-2	TGTGCCAGTAGACCTCTACAGGGGCTACTCGGCTATGGCTACACCTTC	CASRPLQGLLGYGYTF
TRBV6-6	medium-sized	-	TRBJ1-5	TGTGCCAGCAGTTACTCGTCCATATCTGGCGATCAGCCCCAGCATTTT	CASSYSSISGDQPQHF
TRBV20-1	-	TRBD2	TRBJ2-3	TGCAGTGCTAGTGAGGCTAGCGGGGGGACAGATACGCAGTATTTT	CSASEASGGTDTQYF
TRBV6-1	-	TRBD1	TRBJ1-2	TGTGCCAGCAGTGAACTCGGGGGGACAGCTAACTATGGCTACACCTTC	CASSELGGTANYGYTF
TRBV7-2	-	TRBD2	TRBJ2-3	TGTGCCAGCAGCGTATATAGCGGGGGCACAGATACGCAGTATTTT	CASSVYSGGTDTQYF
TRBV6-5	-	-	TRBJ2-2	TGTGCCAGCAGTTACGGAGCGGTCGGGGAGCTGTTTTTT	CASSYGAVGELFF
TRBV27	-	-	TRBJ2-5	TGTGCCAGCAGGCTGACCGGGACACCCACGGAAAGGGAGACCCAGTACTTC	CASRLTGTPTERETQYF
TRBV27	-	-	TRBJ1-6	TGTGCCAGCAGTTTATATCCGGGGGCAGGGTCTTCACCCCTCCACTTT	CASSLYPGAGSSPLHF
TRBV28	-	TRBD1	TRBJ2-5	TGTGCCAGCAGTTTTGCGGACTACAGGGGGCCGTCAGAGACCCAGTACTTC	CASSFADYRGPSETQYF
TRBV3-1/TRBV3-2	-	TRBD1	TRBJ1-5	TGTGCCAGCAGTTTTCGACAGGGGGCACAGCCCCAGCATTTT	CASSFRQGAQPQHF
TRBV24-1	-	TRBD2	TRBJ2-1	TGTGCCACCAGTGATCCCCGCCCGGGACTACGTGACAATGAGCAGTTCTTC	CATSDPRPGLRDNEQFF